This T cell receptor (beta chain) was sequenced for a study of identical twins. The V and J ends lost 0 bases and 9 bases respectively, with 6 bases between them. Germline CDR1 is SGHAT and CDR2 is FQNNGV. The CDR3 spans 12 residues. This clonotype was seen more than once but under ten times. A single record per CDR3 protein comes from TCRdb applying MiXCR to the 5' RACE reads. The sample contains 540,000 or so distinct CDR3 sequences, around 22% of which appear only once. The same sample was also studied in work on yellow fever vaccine responses in identical twins. From that report: Twins' vaccine T cell response reportedly seemed partly convergent, partly personalized.

The chain employs TRBV11-2 and TRBJ2-1, with D unclear. The sequence was collected from a woman younger than 35 in good health. Sequences were obtained from CD4+ T cells sorted from blood. CDR3 DNA: TGTGCCAGCAGCTTAGAGGTGCGTGAGCAGTTCTTC. Protein: CASSLEVREQFF.